Listed here is a single T cell receptor (beta chain). Its antigen remains unidentified. V was shortened by 4 bases and J by 6 bases, with 17 bases between the two germline ends. CDR1 and CDR2 from the germline V gene are SGHRS and YFSETQ. The CDR3 totals 15 residues. The sample originates from a study of immune evolution from preneoplasia to lung adenocarcinoma. Points from the study as a whole: Normal lung had highest clonality; later lesions appeared denser, more diverse.

Between the mid-2010s and the late 2010s, patients underwent resection in Japan or China. Premalignant or tumor cells were enriched by macro-dissection after pathologic assessment. The repertoire was sequenced with immunoSEQ multiplex PCR; TCRdb's copy has only in-frame clones and lacks some. The sample carries 25,000 or so clones, roughly 70% recorded once. This rearrangement joins TRBV5-1 to TRBJ2-1, with D possibly matching TRBD2 (6 bases). The source of this sequence is a person in their sixties or seventies with invasive lung adenocarcinoma. Some clones in this sample may be carry-over from other donors' samples. Sequencing input: FFPE invasive lung adenocarcinoma tissue. The CDR3 sequence: CASSSGSVGGNEQFF. The CDR3 nucleotides read TGCGCCAGCAGCAGCGGGTCCGTGGGGGGCAATGAGCAGTTCTTC.